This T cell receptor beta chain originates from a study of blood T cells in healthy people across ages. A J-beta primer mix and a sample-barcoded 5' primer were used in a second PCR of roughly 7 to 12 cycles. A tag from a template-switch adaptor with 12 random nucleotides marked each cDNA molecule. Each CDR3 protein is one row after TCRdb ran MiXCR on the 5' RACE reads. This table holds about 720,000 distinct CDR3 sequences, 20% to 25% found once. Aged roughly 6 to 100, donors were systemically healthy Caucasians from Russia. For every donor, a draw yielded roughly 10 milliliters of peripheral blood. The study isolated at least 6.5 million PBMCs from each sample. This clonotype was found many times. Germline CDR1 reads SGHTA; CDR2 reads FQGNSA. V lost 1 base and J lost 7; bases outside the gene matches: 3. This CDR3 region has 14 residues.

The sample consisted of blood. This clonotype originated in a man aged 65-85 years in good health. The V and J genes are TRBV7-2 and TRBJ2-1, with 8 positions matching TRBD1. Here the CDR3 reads CASSLGGDRNEQFF. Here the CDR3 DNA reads TGTGCCAGCAGCTTAGGAGGGGACAGGAATGAGCAGTTCTTC.